This T cell receptor (beta chain) originates from a study of T cells in Graves' hyperthyroidism and ophthalmopathy. Study-level findings and limits: Model output signaled ophthalmopathy a median roughly 6.1 months ahead of onset.

What was amplified from RNA transcripts were TCR beta CDR3 regions. The primer set for the first-round RT-PCR of the TCR CDR3 was HTBI. From the multiplex PCR reads, TCRdb called clonotypes with MiXCR, one entry per CDR3 protein. This sample carries some 440,000 distinct CDR3 sequences, roughly 14% of them seen once, and the ten largest clones take roughly 7.7%. A word on this clonotype: Its matching antigen is unknown.

This CDR3 region has 14 residues. Germline trimming cut 6 bases from V and 3 bases from J; bases unmatched to any gene: 5. Germline CDR1 MDHEN, CDR2 SYDVKM. This receptor was taken from a woman aged 18-30 years with Graves' hyperthyroidism. The specimen was blood. V usage is TRBV28 and J usage is TRBJ1-5; 7 nucleotides align to TRBD1. CDR3 in amino acids: CASRRDSLNQPQHF. In DNA form, the CDR3 reads TGTGCCAGCAGACGGGACAGCCTCAATCAGCCCCAGCATTTT.